The T cell receptor beta chain under discussion was sequenced for a study of blood T cell repertoires in COVID-19. Residents of under 25 US areas, aged roughly 18 to 89 years, made up the participants. The repertoire was sequenced with immunoSEQ multiplex PCR; TCRdb's copy has only in-frame clones and lacks some. The data show fewer than 500,000 clones, with 87% seen just once and nearly 2% held by the top ten. Per germline, CDR1 MNHEY and CDR2 SMNVEV (reference sequence). V shed 2 bases, J shed 6 bases, and the junction held 7 bases outside the gene matches. The CDR3 sequence is 15 residues long. Sequenced material: PBMCs or T cells enriched from blood (not recorded which). The V and J genes are TRBV27 and TRBJ2-1; the match to TRBD2 covers 7 bases. The origin of this receptor is a woman aged 18-30 years with acute COVID-19. The CDR3 loop reads CASSLGSSGVNEQFF. DNA for the CDR3: TGTGCCAGCAGTTTAGGATCCAGCGGGGTCAATGAGCAGTTCTTC.